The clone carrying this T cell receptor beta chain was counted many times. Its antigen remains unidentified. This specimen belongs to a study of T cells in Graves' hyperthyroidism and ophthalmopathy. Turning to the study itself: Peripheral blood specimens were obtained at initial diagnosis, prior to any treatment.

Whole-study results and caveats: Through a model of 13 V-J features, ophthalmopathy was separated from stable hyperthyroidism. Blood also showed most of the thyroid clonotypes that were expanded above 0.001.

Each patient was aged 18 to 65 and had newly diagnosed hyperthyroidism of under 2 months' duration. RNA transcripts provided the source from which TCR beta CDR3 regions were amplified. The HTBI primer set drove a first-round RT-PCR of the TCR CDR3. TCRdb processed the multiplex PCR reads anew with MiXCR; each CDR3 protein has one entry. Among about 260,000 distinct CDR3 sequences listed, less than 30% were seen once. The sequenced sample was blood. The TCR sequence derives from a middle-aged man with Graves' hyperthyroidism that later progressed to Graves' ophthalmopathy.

This CDR3 reads CASSSLRRQFHGPPLHF. The CDR3 nucleotides read TGTGCCAGCAGCTCTCTCCGCCGACAGTTCCACGGGCCACCCCTCCACTTT. The chain links TRBV11-2 to TRBJ1-6; TRBD1 is a possible D gene (5 bases). This CDR3 contains 17 residues. CDR1 and CDR2 (germline): SGHAT, FQNNGV. Between the trimmed V and J ends, which lost 4 bases and 11 bases, there was a span of 24 bases.